The rows below give T cell receptor beta chains drawn from one sample of a study of cytomegalovirus exposure and HLA in healthy donors. Sequencing was performed with immunoSEQ multiplex PCR; in TCRdb, only in-frame clones are kept and a portion is missing. This sample carries 150,000 to 200,000 clones, around three quarters of them seen once, and the ten largest clones take approximately 1.6%. Sequences were obtained from PBMCs. These receptors all come from a woman between 25 and 40 years old in good health and CMV-seronegative. The CDR3 runs from the conserved cysteine through the conserved F or W. D genes are given only for firm matches. Clone size, where shown, is once, few, many, or a class for clones that have expanded.

cdr3_nt cdr3_aa clone_size j_call v_call d_call
TGTGCCAGCAGCCCCGACAGGGGATATGGCTACACCTTC CASSPDRGYGYTF once TRBJ1-2 TRBV6-5 TRBD1
TGTGCCAGCAGCCAAGCGGGGACAGGGCGCCTCGGGGAGCTGTTTTTT CASSQAGTGRLGELFF . TRBJ2-2 TRBV4-2 TRBD1
TGTGCCAGCAGTTTCACAGGGGATAGCAATCAGCCCCAGCATTTT CASSFTGDSNQPQHF . TRBJ1-5 TRBV6-5 TRBD1
TGCAGCGTTGGAAACAGAGAAGCTTTCTTT CSVGNREAFF . TRBJ1-1 TRBV29-1 .
TGTGCCAGCAGCTCCGAAGGGAGGGCGAAAAACTATGGCTACACCTTC CASSSEGRAKNYGYTF . TRBJ1-2 TRBV7-8 .
TGCGCCAGCAGCCAAGGGACTAGCGAGCCCTACGAGCAGTACTTC CASSQGTSEPYEQYF . TRBJ2-7 TRBV4-1 TRBD2
TGTGCCAGTAGTATTAACGCCCAGGGAAGCTACACCTTC CASSINAQGSYTF . TRBJ1-2 TRBV19 .
TGTGCCAGCAGTTTATACGATATCAGGTTTAGCGCCCGAAAAGATGAGCAGTTCTTC CASSLYDIRFSARKDEQFF once TRBJ2-1 TRBV27 .
TGTGCCTGGAACGGGGTCACCTCCTACGAGCAGTACTTC CAWNGVTSYEQYF . TRBJ2-7 TRBV30 .
TGTGCCAGCAGCTTAGGGGGACAGGGCCAAGAGACCCAGTACTTC CASSLGGQGQETQYF . TRBJ2-5 TRBV11-3 TRBD1
TGTGCCAGCACTAGACACAATGAGCAGTTCTTC CASTRHNEQFF . TRBJ2-1 TRBV6-1 .
TGCAGCGTCACTAGAGTTCGGGATGAGCAGTTCTTC CSVTRVRDEQFF . TRBJ2-1 TRBV29-1 .
TGCGCCAGCGCCGAAGGACAGGGTCAGGACGAGCAGTACTTC CASAEGQGQDEQYF . TRBJ2-7 TRBV5-1 TRBD1
TGTTCCCGCCTCGGGACTGTTGCGAGCTCCTATAATTCACCCCTCCACTTT CSRLGTVASSYNSPLHF . TRBJ1-6 TRBV7-9 .
TGTGCCAGCAGCTTCGGGACAGGATCCACCGGGGAGCTGTTTTTT CASSFGTGSTGELFF . TRBJ2-2 TRBV5-6 TRBD1
TGTGTATCCCGGCTAGCGGGAGAAGTCGGGGAGCTGTTTTTT CVSRLAGEVGELFF . TRBJ2-2 TRBV6-5 TRBD2
TGTGCCAGCAGCTTAGAAAGGGGGACACAAGCTTTCTTT CASSLERGTQAFF . TRBJ1-1 TRBV11-3 .
TGCGCCAGCAGCTCGAATACAGGGGGCTATCAGGGCTACACCTTC CASSSNTGGYQGYTF . TRBJ1-2 TRBV5-1 TRBD1
TGTGCCAGCAGCTCGCCGGGACAGGGGGCAACTAATGAAAAACTGTTTTTT CASSSPGQGATNEKLFF . TRBJ1-4 TRBV5-6 TRBD1
TGTGCCAGTAGTATCGGGAGCCCTGAAGCTTTCTTT CASSIGSPEAFF once TRBJ1-1 TRBV19 .
TGTGCCAGCAGCGGGACAGGAAAGACGACTAGCGGGGGTGGAGATACGCAGTATTTT CASSGTGKTTSGGGDTQYF . TRBJ2-3 TRBV21-1 .
TGCGCCAGCAGCTTGGTCCCAGGGATAACCTATCGGCCCCAGCATTTT CASSLVPGITYRPQHF . TRBJ1-5 TRBV5-1 .
TGTGCCAGCAGCAGGACAGGGGGCGTCCCCGGGGAGCTGTTTTTT CASSRTGGVPGELFF few TRBJ2-2 TRBV11-2 TRBD1
TGCGCCAGCAGCCAAGAGGCTAGCGGGAGATCCGTGTCCTACGAGCAGTACTTC CASSQEASGRSVSYEQYF . TRBJ2-7 TRBV4-1 TRBD2
TGTGCCAGCAGCCAATTGGACAGGGGGCGAGAGGAGACCCAGTACTTC CASSQLDRGREETQYF few TRBJ2-5 TRBV4-2 TRBD1
TGTGCCAGCAGCCGTAACAGGGGGGACGGTGAGCAGTTCTTC CASSRNRGDGEQFF few TRBJ2-1 TRBV5-4 TRBD1
TGCGCCAGCAGCCCGGAGGGAGGGTACAACTATGGCTACACCTTC CASSPEGGYNYGYTF . TRBJ1-2 TRBV5-1 .
TGTGCCAGCAGCGCTAGCGGGAGCCGCGGCAATGAGCAGTTCTTC CASSASGSRGNEQFF . TRBJ2-1 TRBV9 TRBD2
TGTGCCACCCAAAGCGGGACTAGCGGACCTTACAATGAGCAGTTCTTC CATQSGTSGPYNEQFF . TRBJ2-1 TRBV2 TRBD2
TGTGCCAGCAGTAGACAAGGCAGGGATGAGCAGTTCTTC CASSRQGRDEQFF . TRBJ2-1 TRBV6-5 .
TGTGCCAGCAGCCGACGGGGGGAATCCTACGAGCAGTACTTC CASSRRGESYEQYF . TRBJ2-7 TRBV5-4 TRBD2
TGTGCCAGCAGCTTAGGGGGCAGACAAGAGACCCAGTACTTC CASSLGGRQETQYF few TRBJ2-5 TRBV11-2 .
TGTGCCAGCAGTTTGGGACAGCTCGGCAATCAGCCCCAGCATTTT CASSLGQLGNQPQHF . TRBJ1-5 TRBV28 TRBD1
TGCGCCAGCAGCCAAAGCCGGACAGGGGTCCCTCTCAGGTCGAACACTGAAGCTTTCTTT CASSQSRTGVPLRSNTEAFF . TRBJ1-1 TRBV4-1 TRBD1
TGTGCCAGCAGCTCCCTCGGGACAGGAGATCAGCCCCAGCATTTT CASSSLGTGDQPQHF few TRBJ1-5 TRBV5-8 TRBD1
TGTGCCATCAGTGAGGCAGGGACCCAGTACTTC CAISEAGTQYF . TRBJ2-5 TRBV10-3 .
TGTGCCAGCAGCTCGACAGGGGGCGTTGGCTACACCTTC CASSSTGGVGYTF . TRBJ1-2 TRBV7-3 TRBD1
TGCGCCAGCAGTGAGTCGGAAGACAGGGCGAGCACAGATACGCAGTATTTT CASSESEDRASTDTQYF . TRBJ2-3 TRBV10-1 TRBD1
TGTGCCAGCAGCTTGGACAGGGGGAATACTGAAGCTTTCTTT CASSLDRGNTEAFF few TRBJ1-1 TRBV5-4 TRBD1
TGCGCCAGCAGCTGGGGGACAGGGAGCTCACCCCTCCACTTT CASSWGTGSSPLHF few TRBJ1-6 TRBV5-1 TRBD1
TGTGCCAGCGGGGGTGCGGGGTACAATGAGCAGTTCTTC CASGGAGYNEQFF . TRBJ2-1 TRBV28 .
TGTGCCTGGAGTCCGCATCAGGGCTCTCGCTTCGAGCAGTACTTC CAWSPHQGSRFEQYF . TRBJ2-7 TRBV30 .
TGTGCCAGCAGTCTACAGGGGGCCTACGAGCAGTACTTC CASSLQGAYEQYF . TRBJ2-7 TRBV6-5 TRBD1
TGTGCCAGCAGCGAAGATAGCGGGAGTACGGGGCAGTTCTTC CASSEDSGSTGQFF once TRBJ2-1 TRBV9 TRBD2
TGTGCCAGTAGTATAGGTACCTGGGGCCTCACCTTC CASSIGTWGLTF once TRBJ1-2 TRBV19 .
TGTGCCTGGAGTCTGAAACGGAGGGTTTGGAACATTCAGTACTTC CAWSLKRRVWNIQYF . TRBJ2-4 TRBV30 .
TGCAGTGCTGCCAGATACAATGAGCAGTTCTTC CSAARYNEQFF . TRBJ2-1 TRBV20-1 .
TGTGCCAGCAGCTTAGCCCGGGAGACCCAGTACTTC CASSLARETQYF few TRBJ2-5 TRBV7-9 .
TGTGCCAGCAGCTTGGACAGGGGGCGATACGAGCAGTACTTC CASSLDRGRYEQYF . TRBJ2-7 TRBV7-6 TRBD1
TGTGCCAGCAGGGTTAGCGGGACGAATGAGCAGTTCTTC CASRVSGTNEQFF . TRBJ2-1 TRBV2 TRBD2
TGTGCCGGGCGGACTAGCGGGAACACCGGGGAGCTGTTTTTT CAGRTSGNTGELFF . TRBJ2-2 TRBV28 TRBD2
TGTGCCAGCAGCCCAACCCCAACTTGGCGGGAGGGCCCGGACGAGCAGTACTTC CASSPTPTWREGPDEQYF . TRBJ2-7 TRBV7-2 TRBD2
TGTGCCAGCAGTGTTTTCGGCGGCACTTCCACAGATACGCAGTATTTT CASSVFGGTSTDTQYF . TRBJ2-3 TRBV6-1 .
TGTGCCAGCAGCTTTTCGGCGGGCAGAGATACGCAGTATTTT CASSFSAGRDTQYF . TRBJ2-3 TRBV7-9 .
TGTGCCAGCAGGGGACAGGGATGGACTGAAGCTTTCTTT CASRGQGWTEAFF . TRBJ1-1 TRBV11-2 TRBD1
TGTGCCAGCAGCTCGTCACAGGGGTGGGAGACCCAGTACTTC CASSSSQGWETQYF . TRBJ2-5 TRBV7-9 TRBD1
TGTGCCAGCTCAACAGTAGCGGGGCCTAACTACGAGCAGTACTTC CASSTVAGPNYEQYF . TRBJ2-7 TRBV18 TRBD2
TGTGCCAGCACAAACCCACGGGGGGCAGCTTTCTTT CASTNPRGAAFF . TRBJ1-1 TRBV28 .
TGCAGCGTTGAAGATAGCAGTTACGAGCAGTACTTC CSVEDSSYEQYF . TRBJ2-7 TRBV29-1 .
TGCGCCAGCAGCCCTACAGGGGTCGGGGAGCTGTTTTTT CASSPTGVGELFF . TRBJ2-2 TRBV10-1 TRBD1